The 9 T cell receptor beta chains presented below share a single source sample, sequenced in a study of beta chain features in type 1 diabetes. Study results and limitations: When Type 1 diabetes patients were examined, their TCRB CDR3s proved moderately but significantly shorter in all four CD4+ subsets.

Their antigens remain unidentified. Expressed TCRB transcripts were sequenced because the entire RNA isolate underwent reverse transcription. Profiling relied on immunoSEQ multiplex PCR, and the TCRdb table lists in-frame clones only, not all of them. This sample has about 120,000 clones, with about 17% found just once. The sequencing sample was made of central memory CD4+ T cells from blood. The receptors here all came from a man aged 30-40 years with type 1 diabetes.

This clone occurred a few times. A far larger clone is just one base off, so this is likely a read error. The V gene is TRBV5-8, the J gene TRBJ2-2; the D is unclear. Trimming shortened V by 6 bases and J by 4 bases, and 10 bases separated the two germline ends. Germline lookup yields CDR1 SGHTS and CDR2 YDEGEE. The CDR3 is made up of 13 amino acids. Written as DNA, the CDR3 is TGTGCCAGCACCTATGCGGTCACCGGGGAGCTGTTTTTT. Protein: CASTYAVTGELFF. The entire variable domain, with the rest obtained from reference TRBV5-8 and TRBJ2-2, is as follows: EAGVTQSPTHLIKTRGQQATLRCSPISGHTSVYWYQQALGLGLQFLLWYDEGEERNRGNFPPRFSGRQFPNYSSELNVNALELEDSALYLCASTYAVTGELFFGEGSRLTVL.

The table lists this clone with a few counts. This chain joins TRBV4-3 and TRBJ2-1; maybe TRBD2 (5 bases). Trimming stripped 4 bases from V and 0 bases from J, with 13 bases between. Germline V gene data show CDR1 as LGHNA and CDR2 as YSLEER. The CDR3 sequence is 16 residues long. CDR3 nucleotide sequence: TGCGCCAGCAGCCGCCGATGGGAGAGCTCCTACAATGAGCAGTTCTTC. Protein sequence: CASSRRWESSYNEQFF.

CDR3 sequence reads: CASSLRGAAGYEQYF. The CDR3 DNA reads TGTGCCAGCAGCCTTCGAGGGGCGGCGGGCTACGAGCAGTACTTC. The chain employs TRBV7-9 and TRBJ2-7, with D perhaps given as TRBD1 or TRBD2 (5 bases each). Germline V gives CDR1 SEHNR, CDR2 FQNEAQ (reference sequence). Between the trimmed V and J ends, which lost 5 bases and 3 bases, there was a span of 17 bases. This CDR3 is 15 amino acids long.

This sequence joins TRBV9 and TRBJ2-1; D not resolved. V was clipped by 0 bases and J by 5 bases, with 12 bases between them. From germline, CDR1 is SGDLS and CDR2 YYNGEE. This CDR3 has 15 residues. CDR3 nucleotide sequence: TGTGCCAGCAGCGTAGAGGGTAATCTAAACAATGAGCAGTTCTTC. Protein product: CASSVEGNLNNEQFF.

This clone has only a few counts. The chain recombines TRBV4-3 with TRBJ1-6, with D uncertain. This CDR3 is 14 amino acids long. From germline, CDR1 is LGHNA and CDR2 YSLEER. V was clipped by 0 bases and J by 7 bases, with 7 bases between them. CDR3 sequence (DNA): TGCGCCAGCAGCCAAGAGTGGTCAAATTCACCCCTCCACTTT. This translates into CASSQEWSNSPLHF.

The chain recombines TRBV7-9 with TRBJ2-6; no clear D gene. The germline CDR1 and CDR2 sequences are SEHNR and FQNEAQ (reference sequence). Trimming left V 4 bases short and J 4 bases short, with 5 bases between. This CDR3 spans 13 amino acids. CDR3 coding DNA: TGTGCCAGCAGCTCTCCCGGGGCCAACGTCCTGACTTTC. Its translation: CASSSPGANVLTF.

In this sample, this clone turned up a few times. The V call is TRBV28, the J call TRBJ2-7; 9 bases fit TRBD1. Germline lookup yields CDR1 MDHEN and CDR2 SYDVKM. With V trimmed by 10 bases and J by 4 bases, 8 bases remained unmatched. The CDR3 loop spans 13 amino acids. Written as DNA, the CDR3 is TGTGCCATCGGCGGGACAGGGTATTACGAGCAGTACTTC. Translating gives CAIGGTGYYEQYF.

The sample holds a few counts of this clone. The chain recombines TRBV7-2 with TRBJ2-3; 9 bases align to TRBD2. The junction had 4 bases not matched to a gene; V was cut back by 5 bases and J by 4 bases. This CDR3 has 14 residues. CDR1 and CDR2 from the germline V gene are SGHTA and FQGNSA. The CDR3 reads CASSLASGADTQYF. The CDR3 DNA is TGTGCCAGCAGCCTGGCTAGCGGGGCAGATACGCAGTATTTT.

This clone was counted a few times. DNA for the CDR3: TGTGCCAGCAGGGTCGAGGGGACCCAGTACTTC. Its translation: CASRVEGTQYF. The chain carries TRBV2 and TRBJ2-5, with D tentatively TRBD2 (5 bases). V lost 6 bases to trimming and J lost 7 bases, with 9 bases between them. CDR3 length: 11 residues. The germline V gene encodes CDR1 SNHLY and CDR2 FYNNEI.